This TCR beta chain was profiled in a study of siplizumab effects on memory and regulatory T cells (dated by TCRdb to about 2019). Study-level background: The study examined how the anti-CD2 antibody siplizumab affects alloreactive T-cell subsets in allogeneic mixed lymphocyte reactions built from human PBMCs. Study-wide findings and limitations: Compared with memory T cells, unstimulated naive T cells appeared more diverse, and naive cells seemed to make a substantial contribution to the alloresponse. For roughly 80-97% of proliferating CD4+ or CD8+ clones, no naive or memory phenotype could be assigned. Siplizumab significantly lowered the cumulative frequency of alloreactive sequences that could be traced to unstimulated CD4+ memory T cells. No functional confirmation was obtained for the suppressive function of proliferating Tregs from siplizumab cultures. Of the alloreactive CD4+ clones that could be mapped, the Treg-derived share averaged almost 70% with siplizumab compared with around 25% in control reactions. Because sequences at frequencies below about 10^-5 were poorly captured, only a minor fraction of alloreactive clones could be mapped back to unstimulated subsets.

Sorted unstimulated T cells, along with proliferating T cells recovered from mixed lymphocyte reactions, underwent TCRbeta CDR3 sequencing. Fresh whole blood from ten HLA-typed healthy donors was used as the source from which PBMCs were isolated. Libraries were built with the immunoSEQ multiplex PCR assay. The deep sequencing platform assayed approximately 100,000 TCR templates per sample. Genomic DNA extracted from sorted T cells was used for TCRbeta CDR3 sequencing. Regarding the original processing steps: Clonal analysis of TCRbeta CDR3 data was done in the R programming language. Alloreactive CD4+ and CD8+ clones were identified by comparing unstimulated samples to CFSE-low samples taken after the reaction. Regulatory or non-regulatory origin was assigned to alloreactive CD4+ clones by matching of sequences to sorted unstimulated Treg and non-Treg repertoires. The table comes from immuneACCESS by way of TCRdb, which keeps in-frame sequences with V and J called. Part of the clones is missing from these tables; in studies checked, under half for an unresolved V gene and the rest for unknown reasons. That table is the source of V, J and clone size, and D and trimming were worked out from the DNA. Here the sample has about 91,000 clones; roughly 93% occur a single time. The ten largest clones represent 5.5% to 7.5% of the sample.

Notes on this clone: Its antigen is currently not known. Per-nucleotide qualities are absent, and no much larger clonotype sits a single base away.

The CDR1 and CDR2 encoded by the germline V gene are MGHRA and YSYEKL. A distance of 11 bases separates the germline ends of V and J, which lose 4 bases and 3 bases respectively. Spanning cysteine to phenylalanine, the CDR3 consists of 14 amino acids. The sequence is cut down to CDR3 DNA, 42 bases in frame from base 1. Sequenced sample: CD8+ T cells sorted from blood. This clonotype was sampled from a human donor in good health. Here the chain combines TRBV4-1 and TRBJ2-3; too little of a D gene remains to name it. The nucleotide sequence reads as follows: TGCGCCAGCAGCCTTGATCCTCAAACAGATACGCAGTATTTT. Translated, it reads CASSLDPQTDTQYF.